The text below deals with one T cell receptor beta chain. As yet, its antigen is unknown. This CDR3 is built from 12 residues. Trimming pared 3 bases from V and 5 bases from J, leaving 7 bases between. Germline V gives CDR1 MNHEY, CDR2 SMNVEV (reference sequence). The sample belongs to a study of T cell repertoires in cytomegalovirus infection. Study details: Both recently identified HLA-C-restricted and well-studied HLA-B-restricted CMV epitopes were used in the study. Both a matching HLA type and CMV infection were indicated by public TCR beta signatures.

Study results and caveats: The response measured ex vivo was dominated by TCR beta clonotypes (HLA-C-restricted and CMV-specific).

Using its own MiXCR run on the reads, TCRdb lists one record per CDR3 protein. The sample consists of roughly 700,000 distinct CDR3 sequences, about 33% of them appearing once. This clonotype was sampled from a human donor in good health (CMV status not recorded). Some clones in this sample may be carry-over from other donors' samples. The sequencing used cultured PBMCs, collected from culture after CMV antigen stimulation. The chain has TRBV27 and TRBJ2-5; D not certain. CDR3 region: CASSLPRETQYF. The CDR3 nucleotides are TGTGCCAGCAGTTTGCCTCGGGAGACCCAGTACTTC.